This T cell receptor beta chain was obtained from a study of cytomegalovirus exposure and HLA in healthy donors. In the study overall: An earlier analysis found fewer than 140 million unique TCR beta sequences from roughly 170 million T cells.

Germline CDR1 reads LNHDA; CDR2 reads SQIVND (reference sequence). Trimming took off 9 bases at V and 2 bases at J, with 15 bases between the two ends. The CDR3 runs 14 residues. The PCR had 60 Vbeta and 13 Jbeta primers. Original analysis: Unique TCR beta chains totaled some 78 million in a later count, with approximately 11 million of them shared. The assay was immunoSEQ multiplex PCR, and TCRdb's table has in-frame clones only and misses some. D and trimming were read from the DNA, whereas the V and J calls and clone size are those reported in that table. The sample has fewer than 300,000 clones, 80% to 90% seen once.

The TCR was taken from a man aged 40-49 years in good health and CMV-seropositive. Sequencing was done on a sample of PBMCs. The chain recombines TRBV19 with TRBJ2-3; D unresolved. The CDR3 DNA follows: TGTGCCAGCAAATCAAAAGCCGACACAGATACGCAGTATTTT. Protein: CASKSKADTDTQYF.